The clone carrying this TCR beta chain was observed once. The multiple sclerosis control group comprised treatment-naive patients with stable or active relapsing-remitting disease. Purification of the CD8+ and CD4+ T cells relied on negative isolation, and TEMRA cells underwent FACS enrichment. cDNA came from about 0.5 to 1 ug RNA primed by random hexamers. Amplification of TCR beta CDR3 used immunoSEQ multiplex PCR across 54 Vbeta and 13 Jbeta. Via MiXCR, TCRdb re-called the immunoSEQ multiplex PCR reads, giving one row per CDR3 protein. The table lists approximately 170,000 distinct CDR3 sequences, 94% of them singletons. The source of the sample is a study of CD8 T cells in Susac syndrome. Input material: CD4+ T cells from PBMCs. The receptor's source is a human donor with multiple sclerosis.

This CDR3 reads CSADSYQETQYF. The CDR3 coding sequence is TGCAGCGCTGACAGCTACCAAGAGACCCAGTACTTC. V is TRBV29-1 and J is TRBJ2-5, with D possibly matching TRBD1 (5 bases). This CDR3 spans 12 amino acids. CDR1 and CDR2 from the germline V gene are SQVTM and ANQGSEA. The ends were cut back, 7 bases at V and 0 bases at J, with 9 bases in the middle.